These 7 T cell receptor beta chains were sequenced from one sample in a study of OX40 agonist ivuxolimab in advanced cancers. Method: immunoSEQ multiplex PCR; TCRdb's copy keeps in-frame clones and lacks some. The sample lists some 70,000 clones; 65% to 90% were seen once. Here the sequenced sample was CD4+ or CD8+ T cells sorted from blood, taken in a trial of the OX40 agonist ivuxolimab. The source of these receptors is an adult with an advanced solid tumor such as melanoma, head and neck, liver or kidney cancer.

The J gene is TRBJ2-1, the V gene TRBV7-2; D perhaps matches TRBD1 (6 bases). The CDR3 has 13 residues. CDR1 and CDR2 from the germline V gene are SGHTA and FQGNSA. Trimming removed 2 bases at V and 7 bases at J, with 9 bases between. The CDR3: CASSLTTGNEQFF. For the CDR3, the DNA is TGTGCCAGCAGCTTAACGACAGGTAATGAGCAGTTCTTC. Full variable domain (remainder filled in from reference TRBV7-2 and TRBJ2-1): GAGVSQSPSNKVTEKGKDVELRCDPISGHTALYWYRQSLGQGLEFLIYFQGNSAPDKSGLPSDRFSAERTGGSVSTLTIQRTQQEDSAVYLCASSLTTGNEQFFGPGTRLTVL.

The DNA for the CDR3 is TGTGCCAGCAGCTTAGTGCCCACAGATTCACCCCTCCACTTT. This encodes CASSLVPTDSPLHF. This chain links TRBV11-2 with TRBJ1-6; D unresolved. Germline loops: CDR1 SGHAT, CDR2 FQNNGV. The length of the CDR3 is 14 residues. Trimming pared 1 base from V and 8 bases from J, leaving 9 bases between.

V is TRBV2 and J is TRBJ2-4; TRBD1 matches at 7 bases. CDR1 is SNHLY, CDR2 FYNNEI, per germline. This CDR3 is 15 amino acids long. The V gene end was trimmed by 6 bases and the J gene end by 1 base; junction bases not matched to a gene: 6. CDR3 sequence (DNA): TGTGCCAGCAGGGACAGGTTATGTGCCAAAAACATTCAGTACTTC. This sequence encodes CASRDRLCAKNIQYF.

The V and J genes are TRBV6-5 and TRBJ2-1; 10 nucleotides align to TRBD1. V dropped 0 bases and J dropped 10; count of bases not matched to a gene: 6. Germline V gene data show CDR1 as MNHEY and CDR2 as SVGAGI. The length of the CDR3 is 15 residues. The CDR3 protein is CASSYSGTGVREQFF. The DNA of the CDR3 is TGTGCCAGCAGTTACTCGGGGACAGGGGTAAGGGAGCAGTTCTTC.

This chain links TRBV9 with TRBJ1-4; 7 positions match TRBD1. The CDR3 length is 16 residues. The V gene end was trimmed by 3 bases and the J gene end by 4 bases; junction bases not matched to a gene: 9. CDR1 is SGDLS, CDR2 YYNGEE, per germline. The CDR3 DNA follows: TGTGCCAGCAGCGATGGGTGGGGACAGATTAATGAAAAACTGTTTTTT. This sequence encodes CASSDGWGQINEKLFF. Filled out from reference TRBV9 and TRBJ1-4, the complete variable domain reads DSGVTQTPKHLITATGQRVTLRCSPRSGDLSVYWYQQSLDQGLQFLIQYYNGEERAKGNILERFSAQQFPDLHSELNLSSLELGDSALYFCASSDGWGQINEKLFFGSGTQLSVL.

Written as DNA, the CDR3 is TGTGCCAGCAGCTTTGGCACGGAAGCTTTCTTT. The encoded protein is CASSFGTEAFF. The J gene is TRBJ1-1, the V gene TRBV7-9; unclear D gene. This CDR3 has 11 amino acids. CDR1 SEHNR and CDR2 FQNEAQ come from the germline V gene (reference sequence). V was clipped by 3 bases and J by 8 bases, with 7 bases between them.

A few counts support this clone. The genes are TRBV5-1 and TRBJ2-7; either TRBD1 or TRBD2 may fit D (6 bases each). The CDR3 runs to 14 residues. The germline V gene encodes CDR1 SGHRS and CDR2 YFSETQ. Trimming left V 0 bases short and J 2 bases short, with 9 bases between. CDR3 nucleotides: TGCGCCAGCAGCTTGGTAGGGGGGACCTACGAGCAGTACTTC. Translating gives CASSLVGGTYEQYF.